The clone carrying this TCR beta chain was counted ten times or more. The antigen remains undetermined. The sample originates from a study of read filtering for tumor transcriptome and immune sequencing. Background on the study: Among patients, 17 to 20 were male and approximately 15 female, aged about 47 to 80 (mean about 72). RNA-seq yielded only roughly 85 to 1,400 TCR reads, IR-seq about 4 to 11 million. General study points: In IR-seq, single-read clonotypes were 75% to 90% of clonotypes but approximately 3.2% of reads. Dropping single-read clonotypes raised IR-seq and RNA-seq shared-clonotype correlation.

The library was built from about 0.4 ug RNA with molecular barcoded adaptors for alpha/delta and beta/gamma chains. Via MiXCR, TCRdb re-called the reads, giving one row per CDR3 protein. The profile shows roughly 130,000 distinct CDR3 sequences, over 10% of them singletons. This CDR3 comprises 15 residues. Trimming took off 3 bases at V and 2 bases at J, with 11 bases between the two ends. Sequencing was carried out using a population of CD138-negative cells sorted from bone marrow. The sequence came from a donor aged 40 or older with multiple myeloma. J is TRBJ1-5 and V is TRBV23-1, with no clear D. TRBV23-1 is identified as an open reading frame with a role that is uncertain. CDR3 nucleotides: TGCGCCAGCAGTCATGGGTGGCCGGGCAATCAGCCCCAGCATTTT. Protein: CASSHGWPGNQPQHF.